These T cell receptor beta chains were read from a single sample in a study of T cells after yellow fever vaccination. MiXCR, applied by TCRdb to the 5' RACE reads, yields one record per CDR3 protein. The sample has hundreds of thousands of distinct CDR3 sequences, less than 25% seen once. The source was PBMCs, collected approximately 20 days after the first yellow fever vaccination. The receptors shown here come from a man younger than 35 who received the YFV17D yellow fever vaccine. Each CDR3 is given without its conserved first and last residue. Fields, in order: J gene, V gene, D gene, CDR3 protein. The D gene is left open where the match is weak.

J gene: TRBJ1-5; V gene: TRBV7-2; D gene: TRBD1; CDR3 protein: ASSFAGRGSGQPQH
J gene: TRBJ2-7; V gene: TRBV10-2; D gene: NA; CDR3 protein: ASQEPSGTFYEQY
J gene: TRBJ2-1; V gene: TRBV2; D gene: NA; CDR3 protein: ASRRGAFNEQF
J gene: TRBJ1-3; V gene: TRBV11-2; D gene: TRBD1; CDR3 protein: ASSSIQGSGNTIY
J gene: TRBJ2-7; V gene: TRBV6-1; D gene: NA; CDR3 protein: ASRKNRLGSSYEQY
J gene: TRBJ2-4; V gene: TRBV27; D gene: NA; CDR3 protein: ASRGENIQY
J gene: TRBJ2-1; V gene: TRBV7-9; D gene: NA; CDR3 protein: ASSFVLSDRNNEQF
J gene: TRBJ1-2; V gene: TRBV12-3/TRBV12-4; D gene: NA; CDR3 protein: ASRFRTGPYGYT
J gene: TRBJ2-1; V gene: TRBV5-1; D gene: NA; CDR3 protein: ASSYDFPEQF
J gene: TRBJ2-2; V gene: TRBV7-2; D gene: TRBD1; CDR3 protein: ASSSTGATGELF
J gene: TRBJ1-5; V gene: TRBV10-3; D gene: NA; CDR3 protein: AIKSGQGTDSNQPQH
J gene: TRBJ2-2; V gene: TRBV6-5; D gene: TRBD1; CDR3 protein: ASSYGQGLGVTGELF
J gene: TRBJ2-7; V gene: TRBV12-3/TRBV12-4; D gene: NA; CDR3 protein: ASSLALGRGSHEQY
J gene: TRBJ2-5; V gene: TRBV7-9; D gene: NA; CDR3 protein: ASSSQGSWETQY
J gene: TRBJ2-2; V gene: TRBV5-1; D gene: TRBD1; CDR3 protein: ASRTGSTGELF
J gene: TRBJ2-1; V gene: TRBV2; D gene: TRBD2; CDR3 protein: ASSAGLAVTNNEQF
J gene: TRBJ1-2; V gene: TRBV11-2; D gene: NA; CDR3 protein: ASSFWGDGGYT
J gene: TRBJ1-1; V gene: TRBV11-2; D gene: NA; CDR3 protein: ASSLDQGVEAF
J gene: TRBJ2-2; V gene: TRBV6-1; D gene: NA; CDR3 protein: ASSQNREWGELF
J gene: TRBJ1-4; V gene: TRBV25-1; D gene: NA; CDR3 protein: ASSESRGGEKLF
J gene: TRBJ2-5; V gene: TRBV29-1; D gene: NA; CDR3 protein: SAEQETQY
J gene: TRBJ1-1; V gene: TRBV5-1; D gene: NA; CDR3 protein: ASSVGDLNTEAF
J gene: TRBJ1-6; V gene: TRBV7-9; D gene: TRBD1; CDR3 protein: ASSFRQGTNSPLH
J gene: TRBJ2-3; V gene: TRBV13; D gene: NA; CDR3 protein: ASKRRGTQY
J gene: TRBJ2-3; V gene: TRBV24-1; D gene: NA; CDR3 protein: ATSVSVSGTDTQY
J gene: TRBJ1-1; V gene: TRBV7-9; D gene: NA; CDR3 protein: ASSSPQGTGWEAF
J gene: TRBJ2-5; V gene: TRBV6-5; D gene: TRBD1; CDR3 protein: ASSYGGDRGAETQY
J gene: TRBJ1-2; V gene: TRBV24-1; D gene: TRBD1; CDR3 protein: ATSDTGTGSNYGYT
J gene: TRBJ2-1; V gene: TRBV27; D gene: NA; CDR3 protein: ASSSEARGGNEQF
J gene: TRBJ2-3; V gene: TRBV5-5; D gene: NA; CDR3 protein: ASSSSTKPSTDTQY
J gene: TRBJ2-5; V gene: TRBV7-9; D gene: TRBD2; CDR3 protein: ASSFPSGGFQETQY
J gene: TRBJ1-5; V gene: TRBV15; D gene: NA; CDR3 protein: ATSSPPGGLSNQPQH
J gene: TRBJ2-2; V gene: TRBV12-3/TRBV12-4; D gene: TRBD2; CDR3 protein: ASSGTSGTGELF
J gene: TRBJ2-7; V gene: TRBV30; D gene: TRBD2; CDR3 protein: ACLLAGGYEQY
J gene: TRBJ1-1; V gene: TRBV20-1; D gene: TRBD1; CDR3 protein: SVWTGAMNTEAF
J gene: TRBJ2-4; V gene: TRBV7-2; D gene: NA; CDR3 protein: ASGTGGAKNIQY
J gene: TRBJ2-3; V gene: TRBV4-2; D gene: TRBD2; CDR3 protein: ASSQDRRGGGDTDTQY
J gene: TRBJ2-3; V gene: TRBV4-3; D gene: NA; CDR3 protein: ASSQDHSLSTDTQY
J gene: TRBJ2-1; V gene: TRBV5-5; D gene: TRBD2; CDR3 protein: ASSLERGAYNEQF
J gene: TRBJ2-2; V gene: TRBV20-1; D gene: TRBD1; CDR3 protein: SAKGTARGSGELF
J gene: TRBJ2-3; V gene: TRBV20-1; D gene: TRBD2; CDR3 protein: SARVAGGLIDTQY
J gene: TRBJ2-1; V gene: TRBV4-3; D gene: NA; CDR3 protein: ASSLNGVSSYNEQF
J gene: TRBJ2-5; V gene: TRBV29-1; D gene: NA; CDR3 protein: SALSGAGWGPQY
J gene: TRBJ2-5; V gene: TRBV5-1; D gene: NA; CDR3 protein: ASSLTPAGQETQY
J gene: TRBJ2-3; V gene: TRBV30; D gene: NA; CDR3 protein: AWSVGLALGDTQY
J gene: TRBJ2-5; V gene: TRBV24-1; D gene: NA; CDR3 protein: ATSDWDGQETQY
J gene: TRBJ2-1; V gene: TRBV12-3/TRBV12-4; D gene: NA; CDR3 protein: ASTSTVAGGAGNEQF
J gene: TRBJ2-5; V gene: TRBV9; D gene: TRBD2; CDR3 protein: ASSAGLAGETQY
J gene: TRBJ2-4; V gene: TRBV12-3/TRBV12-4; D gene: NA; CDR3 protein: ASTKGGVKNIQY
J gene: TRBJ1-1; V gene: TRBV4-1; D gene: NA; CDR3 protein: ASSQPGGDEAF